This TCR beta chain came from a study of blood T cell repertoires in COVID-19. Study context: Acute and convalescent COVID-19 samples came from the United States, Italy and Spain.

Here immunoSEQ multiplex PCR was the method, and the copy in TCRdb shows in-frame clones only, minus some. The sample has some 300,000 clones, approximately 88% seen once. The V end was cut by 8 bases, the J end by 8 bases, with 15 bases between. In germline, CDR1 is SNHLY, CDR2 FYNNEI. The length of the CDR3 is 12 residues. The material sequenced was peripheral blood. This chain joins TRBV2 and TRBJ1-2, with no clear D. The source of this sequence is a woman in her twenties or thirties who had recovered from COVID-19. The CDR3 spells CASGPPARGYTF. For the CDR3, the DNA is TGTGCCAGCGGTCCCCCGGCCAGGGGCTACACCTTC.